Below are 14 T cell receptor beta chains sequenced from a single sample in a study of Ad26.COV2.S vaccination and SARS-CoV-2 variants. Data came from immunoSEQ multiplex PCR; TCRdb stores just in-frame clones and leaves some out. Here the sample spans around 340,000 clones, 86% being singletons. The treatment denotes: around 19 received Ad26.COV2.S at low or high dose, single or two shots; several received placebo; per-sample allocation not given. After the first vaccine or placebo injection, samples were drawn on day 63. The material was peripheral blood, obtained in a trial of Ad26.COV2.S vaccine versus placebo. The receptor set was obtained from a person aged 18-65 years who received the Ad26.COV2.S COVID-19 vaccine or a placebo.

This clone was observed a handful of times. The chain uses TRBV6-2 or TRBV6-3 and TRBJ2-2; TRBD1 or TRBD2 may be the D gene (5 bases each). The ends were cut back, 0 bases at V and 6 bases at J, with 14 bases in the middle. Germline V gives CDR1 MNHEY, CDR2 SVGEGT. This CDR3 is 16 amino acids long. For the CDR3, the DNA is TGTGCCAGCAGTTACTCCGGGACGCCCCACGCCGGGGAGCTGTTTTTT. It yields the protein CASSYSGTPHAGELFF.

The chain combines TRBV27 with TRBJ1-6; a possible D gene is TRBD1 (5 bases). The CDR3 contains 14 residues. Germline CDR1 MNHEY, CDR2 SMNVEV (reference sequence). V lost 3 bases and J lost 7, with 10 bases in between. The CDR3 protein is CASSFGTPNSPLHF. The CDR3, as DNA: TGTGCCAGCAGTTTCGGGACGCCAAATTCACCCCTCCACTTT.

This sequence joins TRBV19 and TRBJ1-4, with D tentatively TRBD1 (5 bases). Per the germline V gene, CDR1 is LNHDA and CDR2 is SQIVND (reference sequence). The CDR3 runs 15 residues. Trimming removed 6 bases from V and 5 bases from J, with 16 bases in between. The CDR3 loop is CASSPGGGANEKLFF. CDR3 nucleotides: TGTGCCAGTAGCCCCGGTGGAGGGGCGAATGAAAAACTGTTTTTT.

The rearrangement uses TRBV7-5 and TRBJ2-7; TRBD1, as called in the table, went unchecked against the DNA. TRBV7-5 is termed a pseudogene. This CDR3 comprises 14 residues. In DNA, the CDR3 is TGTGTCAGAAGCGACGACAGGGGGCAAGACGAGCAGTACTTC. Protein product: CVRSDDRGQDEQYF.

The rearrangement links TRBV3-1 (or the pseudogene TRBV3-2) to TRBJ2-1, with TRBD2 matching over 10 bases. V shed 0 bases, J shed 7 bases, and the junction held 15 bases outside the gene matches. CDR3 length: 19 amino acids. In germline, CDR1 is LGHDT, CDR2 YNNKEL (reference sequence). CDR3 amino acids: CASSQDPWRSGGAINEQFF. In DNA, the CDR3 is TGTGCCAGCAGCCAAGATCCCTGGAGGAGCGGGGGGGCCATAAATGAGCAGTTCTTC.

The chain combines TRBV20-1 with TRBJ2-7; possibly TRBD2 for D (6 bases). Germline V lookup: CDR1 DFQATT, CDR2 SNEGSKA (reference sequence). CDR3 length: 12 amino acids. The V end was cut by 5 bases, the J end by 9 bases, with 17 bases between. CDR3 nucleotides: TGCAGTGCTGGTGGGGACTTACTTCGGCAGTACTTC. Translation gives CSAGGDLLRQYF.

This clone was observed a single time. The V call is TRBV4-1, the J call TRBJ2-7; TRBD1 matches 7 bases. The V gene end was trimmed by 0 bases and the J gene end by 0 bases; junction bases not matched to a gene: 5. Germline lookup yields CDR1 MGHRA and CDR2 YSYEKL. The CDR3 contains 16 residues. CDR3 amino acids: CASSQDPGGASYEQYF. DNA of the CDR3: TGCGCCAGCAGCCAAGATCCAGGGGGAGCCTCCTACGAGCAGTACTTC.

The chain links TRBV15 to TRBJ1-1, with D unresolved. This CDR3 is built from 14 residues. Trimming took 3 bases from V and 2 from J, leaving 10 bases between them. Germline loops: CDR1 LNHNV, CDR2 YYDKDF (reference sequence). CDR3 sequence (DNA): TGTGCCACCAGCAGGCCTGCGGACAACACTGAAGCTTTCTTT. Translation: CATSRPADNTEAFF.

The V call is TRBV3-1 (or the pseudogene TRBV3-2), the J call TRBJ2-1, with a weak D call TRBD1 (6 bases). V shed 4 bases and J shed 2 bases, with 24 bases lying between them. The CDR3 extends over 19 amino acids. CDR1 and CDR2 from the germline V gene are LGHDT and YNNKEL (reference sequence). Written as DNA, the CDR3 is TGTGCCAGCAGCCCTTGGACAGCAACTTTACAAATTACCTACAATGAGCAGTTCTTC. Amino acid sequence: CASSPWTATLQITYNEQFF.

Note on this clone: The sample holds other DNA sequences that translate to the same CDR3. This chain joins TRBV28 and TRBJ1-3; D ambiguous. V gave up 2 bases and J gave up 0 bases, with 5 bases separating them. Looked up from germline, CDR1 is MDHEN and CDR2 is SYDVKM. The CDR3 is 14 amino acids. The CDR3, as DNA: TGTGCCAGCAGTTTAGGCGGCTCTGGAAACACCATATATTTT. Amino acid sequence: CASSLGGSGNTIYF.

This clone was seen a single time. The chain combines TRBV7-2 with TRBJ2-1; 8 bases agree with TRBD2. Germline V gene lookup returns CDR1 SGHTA and CDR2 FQGNSA. The CDR3 extends over 15 amino acids. V shed 7 bases and J 8 bases; nucleotides not matched to a gene: 13. CDR3 in DNA: TGTGCCAGCACCTCGGGCGGGGGGAGCAGCGATGAGCAGTTCTTC. Its translation: CASTSGGGSSDEQFF.

This clone was seen only a few times. The same CDR3 is also encoded by other DNA sequences in this sample. V gene TRBV15 combines with J gene TRBJ2-7, with TRBD1 as a possible D gene (6 bases). Trimming pared 0 bases from V and 2 bases from J, leaving 8 bases between. CDR1 is LNHNV, CDR2 YYDKDF, per germline (reference sequence). The CDR3 totals 14 residues. CDR3 nucleotides: TGTGCCACCAGCAGAGACAGGGGTCCCTACGAGCAGTACTTC. Protein: CATSRDRGPYEQYF.

The chain is built from TRBV5-6 and TRBJ2-2; TRBD1 aligns across 8 bases. With V trimmed by 0 bases and J by 6 bases, 7 bases remained unmatched. The CDR3 has 16 amino acids. The germline V gene has CDR1 SGHDT and CDR2 YYEEEE. Here the CDR3 reads CASSLARGRQAGELFF. In DNA form, the CDR3 reads TGTGCCAGCAGCTTGGCCAGGGGGCGGCAGGCCGGGGAGCTGTTTTTT.

The chain uses TRBV12-3 or TRBV12-4 and TRBJ1-1; D remains unclear. V lost 6 bases and J lost 5, with 13 bases in between. CDR3 length: 13 amino acids. The CDR3 loop reads CASSGRSRTEAFF. In DNA form, the CDR3 reads TGTGCCAGCAGCGGACGGTCCCGAACTGAAGCTTTCTTT.